A single sample is the source of the 17 T cell receptor beta chains below, sequenced in a study of spatial heterogeneity in lung cancer. TCRdb re-called the 5' RACE reads with MiXCR, one entry per CDR3 protein. The data hold around 10,000 distinct CDR3 sequences, with around 4% observed a single time. The sample's time point: sample taken at primary tumor resection. Researchers sequenced whole RNA taken from tumor, nontumor lung or frozen PBMC without sorting. The specimen comprised normal lung tissue next to the tumor, sampled at surgery. These receptors originate from a male donor with early-stage non-small cell lung cancer.

This clonotype was counted many times. This beta chain came through as a stray read in a library set up for alpha chains, and its size says little. The chain links TRBV30 to TRBJ1-3; D might be TRBD1 (5 bases). Germline V gene sequence: CDR1 GTSNPN, CDR2 SVGIG (reference sequence). V was pared by 2 bases and J by 4 bases, with 12 bases between. CDR3 length equals 14 residues. The CDR3 reads CAWSSGLGGNTIYF. CDR3 DNA: TGTGCCTGGAGTTCAGGGCTCGGAGGAAACACCATATATTTT.

Regarding this clonotype: This beta chain represents an off-target read in a library built for alpha chains; its size is of limited meaning. CDR3 residues: CASSLAATEAFF. CDR3 in DNA: TGTGCCAGCAGCTTAGCCGCTACGGAAGCTTTCTTT. The V and J genes are TRBV11-2 and TRBJ1-1; D is uncertain. The CDR3 consists of 12 residues. Trimming left V 1 base short and J 8 bases short, with 8 bases between. Germline V gene lookup returns CDR1 SGHAT and CDR2 FQNNGV.

A remark on this clonotype: This beta chain is a stray sequence in a library constructed for alpha chains; its clone size is not meaningful. This rearrangement joins TRBV12-3 or TRBV12-4 to TRBJ2-4; maybe TRBD1 (6 bases). Deletions cut 5 bases from V and 0 bases from J, with 8 bases between. This CDR3 spans 14 amino acids. Here the CDR3 reads CASSGQLAKNIQYF. Here the CDR3 DNA reads TGTGCCAGCAGTGGACAGCTAGCCAAAAACATTCAGTACTTC.

This clonotype was counted many times. This beta chain is a stray sequence in a library constructed for alpha chains; its clone size is not meaningful. This chain uses TRBV4-2 with TRBJ2-1, with D unclear. CDR1 LGHNA and CDR2 YNFKEQ come from the germline V gene. With 4 bases removed from V and 7 bases from J, the gap between germline ends came to 17 bases. The CDR3 loop spans 15 amino acids. The CDR3 bases are TGTGCCAGCAGCCGAAGAGGAGAGGATCCAAATGAGCAGTTCTTC. Encoded protein: CASSRRGEDPNEQFF.

Relative to its sample, this clonotype is medium-sized. Being off target in a library aimed at alpha chains, this beta chain has a size of little meaning. The chain employs TRBV27 and TRBJ2-6; 7 nucleotides match TRBD1. The J segment lost 0 bases and the V segment lost 1 base, leaving 3 bases of the junction unmatched. This CDR3 has 17 amino acids. The germline gives CDR1 MNHEY, CDR2 SMNVEV (reference sequence). The CDR3 region is CASSLFTGVSGANVLTF. The CDR3 coding sequence is TGTGCCAGCAGTTTATTCACAGGGGTCTCTGGGGCCAACGTCCTGACTTTC.

This clonotype is medium-sized in the sample. For a library built for alpha chains, this beta chain is a stray read; little rests on its size. V and J are TRBV5-5 and TRBJ1-1; 7 bases line up with TRBD1. The CDR3 contains 13 residues. V dropped 6 bases and J dropped 3; count of bases not matched to a gene: 5. Looked up from germline, CDR1 is SGHKS and CDR2 is YYEKEE (reference sequence). The CDR3 loop reads CASTDRDDTEAFF. The CDR3 nucleotides read TGTGCCAGCACCGACAGGGACGACACTGAAGCTTTCTTT.

Details on this clonotype: This beta chain appears as a stray read in a library generated for alpha chains; its size is not informative. J is TRBJ1-5 and V is TRBV30; no reliable D call. V was shortened by 5 bases and J by 6 bases, with 14 bases between the two germline ends. Looked up from germline, CDR1 is GTSNPN and CDR2 is SVGIG (reference sequence). This CDR3 has 13 residues. Here the CDR3 reads CAWAPGLGQPQHF. The DNA of the CDR3 is TGTGCCTGGGCTCCGGGATTGGGTCAGCCCCAGCATTTT.

This clonotype occurred many times. This beta chain slipped into a library made for alpha chains as a stray read, so its size is not meaningful. As DNA, the CDR3 is TGTGCCAGCAGCAGAGCCGGGGGGGCGGGAGGCTACACCTTC. It codes for CASSRAGGAGGYTF. The chain employs TRBV5-6 and TRBJ1-2; weak D call: TRBD1 (6 bases). In germline, CDR1 is SGHDT, CDR2 YYEEEE. V gave up 4 bases and J gave up 8 bases, with 18 bases separating them. This CDR3 has 14 residues.

A word on this clonotype: This beta chain is an unintended read in a library built for alpha chains; its size means little. The chain employs TRBV28 and TRBJ2-3, with D hard to call. This CDR3 is 13 amino acids long. Trimming took 3 bases from V and 2 from J, leaving 6 bases between them. Germline lookup yields CDR1 MDHEN and CDR2 SYDVKM. In nucleotides, the CDR3 is TGTGCCAGCAGTTTTGCAGACACAGATACGCAGTATTTT. Amino acids: CASSFADTDTQYF.

Turning to this clonotype: With the library built for alpha chains, this beta chain is off target and its frequency is not meaningful. CDR3 bases: TGTGCCAGCAGCCCCAGGGAATCTGGAAACACCATATATTTT. It encodes CASSPRESGNTIYF. The rearrangement uses TRBV9 and TRBJ1-3; D perhaps matches TRBD1 (5 bases). CDR1 and CDR2 (germline): SGDLS, YYNGEE. Trimming removed 4 bases at V and 1 base at J, with 9 bases between. The CDR3 consists of 14 residues.

This clonotype has at least ten counts. The library was prepared for alpha chains; this beta chain is a stray read, so its frequency means little. The J gene is TRBJ1-5, the V gene TRBV12-3 or TRBV12-4; D is perhaps TRBD1 (6 bases). V lost 5 bases to trimming and J lost 3 bases, with 14 bases between them. The CDR3 totals 15 residues. This CDR3 is CASSPRTEINQPQHF. CDR3 DNA: TGTGCCAGCAGTCCCCGGACAGAAATCAATCAGCCCCAGCATTTT.

This clonotype was recorded at least ten times. Being off target in a library aimed at alpha chains, this beta chain has a size of little meaning. This sequence joins TRBV24-1 and TRBJ2-7; D is perhaps TRBD2 (6 bases). Trimming shortened V by 1 base and J by 1 base, and 13 bases separated the two germline ends. Germline V lookup: CDR1 KGHDR, CDR2 SFDVKD. The CDR3 extends over 16 amino acids. Here the CDR3 DNA reads TGTGCCACCAGTGATTTACTTAGCGGCCGGTCCTACGAGCAGTACTTC. This encodes CATSDLLSGRSYEQYF.

This clonotype was counted between two and nine times. This sequence may be a read error, since a much larger clone differs from it by one base. This beta chain is a stray sequence in a library constructed for alpha chains; its clone size is not meaningful. This chain uses TRBV7-9 with TRBJ1-5, with D maybe TRBD1 (5 bases). The V gene's germline CDR1 is SEHNR and CDR2 FQNEAQ (reference sequence). This CDR3 has 14 residues. CDR3 residues: CVSSFDSDNQPQHF. The CDR3 DNA reads TGTGTCAGCAGTTTCGACAGCGACAATCAGCCCCAGCATTTT. Drawing the rest from reference TRBV7-9 and TRBJ1-5, the complete variable domain is DTGVSQNPRHKITKRGQNVTFRCDPISEHNRLYWYRQTLGQGPEFLTYFQNEAQLEKSRLLSDRFSAERPKGSFSTLEIQRTEQGDSAMYLCVSSFDSDNQPQHFGDGTRLSIL.

This clonotype showed up many times. Because the library targeted alpha chains, this beta chain is an off-target read whose size means little. The gene calls are TRBV6-5 and TRBJ1-5, with D perhaps TRBD1 (6 bases). Trimming cost V 1 base and J 4 bases, with 11 bases left between them. CDR3 length: 15 residues. Per the germline V gene, CDR1 is MNHEY and CDR2 is SVGAGI. The CDR3 DNA reads as TGTGCCAGCAGTTACTACCCTACAGGGAATCAGCCCCAGCATTTT. Its protein product is CASSYYPTGNQPQHF.

This clonotype was recorded many times. Within a library made for alpha chains, this beta chain is off target, and its count is uninformative. This chain joins TRBV30 and TRBJ2-5, with TRBD2 matching over 16 bases. This CDR3 is 16 amino acids long. V trimming: 3 bases; J trimming: 2 bases; junction bases outside the gene matches: 3. Per the germline V gene, CDR1 is GTSNPN and CDR2 is SVGIG (reference sequence). The chain's CDR3 is CAWRAGLAGGQETQYF. DNA for the CDR3: TGTGCCTGGAGAGCGGGACTAGCGGGAGGGCAAGAGACCCAGTACTTC.

This clonotype was seen many times. Because the library targeted alpha chains, this beta chain is an off-target read whose size means little. V gene TRBV5-1 combines with J gene TRBJ1-2; D remains ambiguous. V was shortened by 2 bases and J by 0 bases, with 5 bases between the two germline ends. Germline V gives CDR1 SGHRS, CDR2 YFSETQ. The CDR3 extends over 13 amino acids. The CDR3 region has the DNA TGCGCCAGCAGCTTCTCTCCTAACTATGGCTACACCTTC. This gives the protein CASSFSPNYGYTF. Drawing the rest from reference TRBV5-1 and TRBJ1-2, the complete variable domain is KAGVTQTPRYLIKTRGQQVTLSCSPISGHRSVSWYQQTPGQGLQFLFEYFSETQRNKGNFPGRFSGRQFSNSRSEMNVSTLELGDSALYLCASSFSPNYGYTFGSGTRLTVV.

This clonotype showed up many times. This beta chain turned up in a library designed for alpha chains; as an off-target read, its abundance says little. The chain combines TRBV20-1 with TRBJ1-2; 8 bases fit TRBD1. The CDR3 length is 16 residues. The germline CDR1 and CDR2 sequences are DFQATT and SNEGSKA (reference sequence). The junction had 10 bases not matched to a gene; V was cut back by 1 base and J by 3 bases. This chain's CDR3 is CSARVNPDRDDYGYTF. DNA of the CDR3: TGCAGTGCTAGAGTCAACCCGGACAGGGACGACTATGGCTACACCTTC.